These 18 T cell receptor beta chains were all obtained from the same sample, sequenced in a study of T cell responses to AZD1222 COVID-19 vaccine. Only in-frame clones appear in the TCRdb table, and some are missing; sequencing was by immunoSEQ multiplex PCR. The data hold some 89,000 clones, with roughly 90% observed a single time. The specimen comprised peripheral blood, sampled on day 0 of MenACWY control vaccination. The origin of the receptors is an adult in good health.

The V gene is TRBV2, the J gene TRBJ2-3; TRBD2 matches at 9 bases. The CDR3 is 15 residues long. The V gene's germline CDR1 is SNHLY and CDR2 FYNNEI. The CDR3 DNA reads TGTGCAACGCAGGAGGCTAGCGGGACTTTCGGTACGCAGTATTTT. It yields the protein CATQEASGTFGTQYF.

The rearrangement joins TRBV9 to TRBJ1-3; D is ambiguous. The CDR3 is 12 residues long. V was clipped by 2 bases and J by 8 bases, with 8 bases between them. From germline, CDR1 is SGDLS and CDR2 YYNGEE. The chain's CDR3 is CASSVYGDTIYF. The CDR3 coding sequence is TGTGCCAGCAGCGTCTATGGCGACACCATATATTTT.

J is TRBJ1-2 and V is TRBV6-5; D might be TRBD1 (5 bases). This CDR3 contains 14 residues. Trimming pared 6 bases from V and 2 bases from J, leaving 13 bases between. Germline assignment: CDR1 MNHEY and CDR2 SVGAGI. This chain's CDR3 is CASSLTTDNYGYTF. The CDR3 nucleotides read TGTGCCAGCAGCCTCACGACAGACAACTATGGCTACACCTTC.

Regarding this clone: A read error is possible here, since a much larger clone lies one base away. Other DNA variants within this sample encode the same CDR3. This rearrangement joins TRBV27 to TRBJ2-3; D ambiguous. CDR1 and CDR2 (germline): MNHEY, SMNVEV (reference sequence). Trimming pared 3 bases from V and 2 bases from J, leaving 3 bases between. The CDR3 has 12 residues. The CDR3 DNA sequence: TGTGCCAGCAGTTTGCCCACAGATACGCAGTATTTT. This translates into CASSLPTDTQYF.

The V call is TRBV5-1, the J call TRBJ1-5; D is unresolved. Trimming cost V 2 bases and J 1 base, with 4 bases left between them. The CDR3 spans 13 residues. Per the germline V gene, CDR1 is SGHRS and CDR2 is YFSETQ. The CDR3 loop reads CASSFQSNQPQHF. The CDR3 bases are TGCGCCAGCAGCTTCCAAAGCAATCAGCCCCAGCATTTT.

V gene TRBV7-2 combines with J gene TRBJ2-5, with D possibly being TRBD1 or TRBD2 (5 bases each). The germline V and J ends were trimmed by 1 base and 1 base, with 10 bases remaining between them. The CDR3 covers 15 residues. The germline CDR1 and CDR2 sequences are SGHTA and FQGNSA. The CDR3 spells CASSLGGAAQETQYF. The CDR3 DNA reads TGTGCCAGCAGCTTAGGAGGGGCTGCCCAAGAGACCCAGTACTTC. Filled out from reference TRBV7-2 and TRBJ2-5, the complete variable domain reads GAGVSQSPSNKVTEKGKDVELRCDPISGHTALYWYRQSLGQGLEFLIYFQGNSAPDKSGLPSDRFSAERTGGSVSTLTIQRTQQEDSAVYLCASSLGGAAQETQYFGPGTRLLVL.

CDR3 region: CASSPNLARPYEQYF. The CDR3 region has the DNA TGTGCCAGCAGCCCCAACCTAGCGCGACCCTACGAGCAGTACTTC. J is TRBJ2-7 and V is TRBV9, with a tentative D call TRBD2 (6 bases). Germline CDR1 and CDR2: SGDLS and YYNGEE. The CDR3 is made up of 15 amino acids. The V and J ends lost 4 bases and 2 bases respectively, with 16 bases between them. The whole variable domain, filled in from reference TRBV9 and TRBJ2-7, reads DSGVTQTPKHLITATGQRVTLRCSPRSGDLSVYWYQQSLDQGLQFLIQYYNGEERAKGNILERFSAQQFPDLHSELNLSSLELGDSALYFCASSPNLARPYEQYFGPGTRLTVT.

The chain recombines TRBV3-1 (or the pseudogene TRBV3-2) with TRBJ2-3; possibly TRBD1 for D (5 bases). The CDR3 extends over 14 amino acids. V was cut by 6 bases and J by 2 bases, with 12 bases left in between. CDR1 is LGHDT, CDR2 YNNKEL, per germline (reference sequence). In nucleotides, the CDR3 is TGTGCCAGCAGACCGGACACCAACACAGATACGCAGTATTTT. Translating it yields CASRPDTNTDTQYF.

This clone appeared once. The CDR3 DNA is TGTGCCAGCAGTTTCGTCGCAGGCCTGAACACTGAAGCTTTCTTT. Protein sequence: CASSFVAGLNTEAFF. The chain employs TRBV27 and TRBJ1-1; D unresolved. Deletions cut 3 bases from V and 0 bases from J, with 11 bases between. CDR3 size: 15 residues. Germline values: CDR1 MNHEY, CDR2 SMNVEV (reference sequence).

The rearrangement joins TRBV28 to TRBJ1-4; possibly TRBD1 for D (6 bases). The CDR3 consists of 15 residues. Germline CDR1 MDHEN, CDR2 SYDVKM. The V end lost 8 bases, the J end lost 3 bases, and 16 bases lay between the germline ends. The CDR3 protein is CASLSGPGANEKLFF. For the CDR3, the DNA is TGTGCCAGCCTGTCGGGTCCAGGGGCTAATGAAAAACTGTTTTTT.

The rearrangement joins TRBV25-1 to TRBJ1-6, with D perhaps matching TRBD1 (5 bases). V was shortened by 4 bases and J by 0 bases, with 16 bases between the two germline ends. Germline CDR1 MGHDK, CDR2 SYGVNS. The CDR3 runs to 18 residues. The CDR3 spells CASSAPGGESSYNSPLHF. For the CDR3, the DNA is TGTGCCAGCAGTGCCCCCGGGGGGGAAAGCTCCTATAATTCACCCCTCCACTTT. The full variable domain, with the rest looked up from reference TRBV25-1 and TRBJ1-6, is EADIYQTPRYLVIGTGKKITLECSQTMGHDKMYWYQQDPGMELHLIHYSYGVNSTEKGDLSSESTVSRIRTEHFPLTLESARPSHTSQYLCASSAPGGESSYNSPLHFGNGTRLTVT.

The chain is built from TRBV5-6 and TRBJ2-2; D unresolved. This CDR3 region has 14 residues. The V gene's germline CDR1 is SGHDT and CDR2 YYEEEE. V lost 3 bases and J lost 4, with 10 bases in between. The CDR3 DNA reads as TGTGCCAGCAGCTGGCTCGGGCCCACCGGGGAGCTGTTTTTT. Amino acids: CASSWLGPTGELFF.

The genes are TRBV28 and TRBJ1-2; no firm D call. CDR1 is MDHEN, CDR2 SYDVKM, per germline. The CDR3 is 15 residues long. Trimming stripped 2 bases from V and 1 base from J, with 11 bases between. The CDR3 loop reads CASSLPTGLNYGYTF. The CDR3 nucleotides are TGTGCCAGCAGTTTACCCACTGGACTTAACTATGGCTACACCTTC.

This chain uses TRBV9 with TRBJ2-7; possibly TRBD1 or TRBD2 for D (5 bases each). Germline V gives CDR1 SGDLS, CDR2 YYNGEE. V was pared by 3 bases and J by 2 bases, with 12 bases between. The CDR3 length is 14 residues. The CDR3 reads CASSESMGAYEQYF. For the CDR3, the DNA is TGTGCCAGCAGCGAGAGCATGGGGGCCTACGAGCAGTACTTC.

The chain has TRBV11-3 and TRBJ2-2; D call uncertain. V dropped 0 bases and J dropped 5 bases, with 4 bases sitting between them. The germline V gene has CDR1 SGHNT and CDR2 YENEEA. This CDR3 has 13 amino acids. CDR3 protein: CASSLEKTGELFF. In DNA form, the CDR3 reads TGTGCCAGCAGCTTAGAGAAAACCGGGGAGCTGTTTTTT.

The chain employs TRBV28 and TRBJ2-7; TRBD1 might be the D (5 bases). The CDR3 extends over 15 amino acids. CDR1 is MDHEN and CDR2 is SYDVKM in the germline V gene. The V end was cut by 3 bases, the J end by 3 bases, with 15 bases between. The CDR3 region has the DNA TGTGCCAGCAGTTTTTACAGGTTGACAGTCTACGAGCAGTACTTC. It yields the protein CASSFYRLTVYEQYF.

The V call is TRBV7-2, the J call TRBJ2-2; 8 bases align to TRBD2. The V gene end was trimmed by 1 base and the J gene end by 1 base; junction bases not matched to a gene: 2. Germline V lookup: CDR1 SGHTA, CDR2 FQGNSA. The CDR3 extends over 16 amino acids. This CDR3 is CASSLDGTRNTGELFF. The CDR3, as DNA: TGTGCCAGCAGCTTAGACGGGACTAGGAACACCGGGGAGCTGTTTTTT.

The rearrangement uses TRBV20-1 and TRBJ2-4; D not certain. CDR3 length equals 10 residues. V was clipped by 5 bases and J by 5 bases, with 4 bases between them. Looked up from germline, CDR1 is DFQATT and CDR2 is SNEGSKA (reference sequence). The DNA for the CDR3 is TGCAGTGCTTTTCAAAACATTCAGTACTTC. Protein sequence: CSAFQNIQYF.